These T cell receptor beta chains were read from a single sample in a study of OX40 agonist ivuxolimab in advanced cancers. Method: immunoSEQ multiplex PCR; TCRdb's copy keeps in-frame clones and lacks some. In the table there are 37,000 or so clones, roughly 86% of which are singletons. Here the sequenced sample was CD4+ or CD8+ T cells sorted from blood, taken in a trial of the OX40 agonist ivuxolimab. The receptor set was obtained from an adult with an advanced solid tumor such as melanoma, head and neck, liver or kidney cancer. The CDR3 runs from the conserved cysteine through the conserved F or W. A D gene is named only where the DNA matches it firmly. Expanded clones get a size class; other rows say once, few or many, or leave the size out.

clone size,V gene,D gene,J gene,CDR3 protein,CDR3 DNA
-,TRBV6-5,-,TRBJ1-1,CATCRGTEAFF,TGTGCCACCTGTCGGGGCACTGAAGCTTTCTTT
-,TRBV5-1,-,TRBJ1-2,CASSVGIRDYGYTF,TGCGCCAGCAGCGTCGGGATTCGGGACTATGGCTACACCTTC
once,TRBV4-1,-,TRBJ2-2,CASEESPGTGELFF,TGCGCCAGCGAGGAGTCCCCGGGGACCGGGGAGCTGTTTTTT
-,TRBV11-1,-,TRBJ1-4,CASSLEWAATNEKLFF,TGTGCCAGCAGCTTAGAGTGGGCGGCAACTAATGAAAAACTGTTTTTT
few,TRBV6-6,TRBD1,TRBJ2-5,CASSTPTGVQETQYF,TGTGCCAGCAGCACTCCCACAGGGGTCCAAGAGACCCAGTACTTC
-,TRBV5-1,-,TRBJ1-5,CASSLEGGDQPQHF,TGCGCCAGCAGCTTGGAAGGGGGGGATCAGCCCCAGCATTTT
-,TRBV5-1,TRBD1,TRBJ1-4,CASKPGQGPEKLFF,TGCGCCAGCAAACCCGGACAGGGCCCTGAAAAACTGTTTTTT
-,TRBV27,TRBD2,TRBJ2-2,CASTPGGRDTGELFF,TGTGCCAGCACCCCGGGGGGGCGGGACACCGGGGAGCTGTTTTTT
once,TRBV30,-,TRBJ2-6,CAWRIQFSGANVLTF,TGTGCCTGGAGAATCCAATTCTCTGGGGCCAACGTCCTGACTTTC
-,TRBV6-5,-,TRBJ1-2,CASSYGQRRGYTF,TGTGCCAGCAGTTACGGGCAGCGAAGGGGCTACACCTTC
-,TRBV5-1,TRBD2,TRBJ2-3,CASSRGSGGDFADTQYF,TGCGCCAGCAGCCGCGGAAGCGGGGGGGATTTCGCAGATACGCAGTATTTT